The 2 T cell receptor beta chains below all came from one sample that was sequenced in a study of CD8 T cells in ankylosing spondylitis. One entry per CDR3 protein results from TCRdb running MiXCR on the 5' RACE reads. Of about 250,000 distinct CDR3 sequences listed, 20% to 30% are singletons. Sequencing was performed on blood, either unsorted or a sorted T cell fraction (not recorded which). Receptor source: a male donor with ankylosing spondylitis or in good health (not recorded which).

The table lists this clonotype with many counts. The chain uses TRBV29-1 and TRBJ2-1; D possibly corresponds to TRBD2 (7 bases). The CDR3 consists of 14 residues. Germline V gene lookup returns CDR1 SQVTM and CDR2 ANQGSEA. The V gene lost 3 bases and the J gene lost 6 bases, with 15 bases spanning the gap. CDR3 residues: CSVDGKGGGNEQFF. The CDR3 coding sequence is TGCAGCGTTGACGGGAAGGGGGGGGGCAATGAGCAGTTCTTC.

This clonotype was counted between two and nine times. The DNA for the CDR3 is TGCAGTGCTAGAGATGGTCACAGGGGGAGATTGGGGGAGCTGTTTTTT. It yields the protein CSARDGHRGRLGELFF. The V and J genes are TRBV20-1 and TRBJ2-2, with 8 bases fitting TRBD1. The V gene end was trimmed by 0 bases and the J gene end by 8 bases; junction bases not matched to a gene: 11. CDR3 length equals 16 residues. CDR1 and CDR2 from the germline V gene are DFQATT and SNEGSKA (reference sequence).